This T cell receptor (beta chain) is from a study of blood T cell repertoires in COVID-19. Looking at the study overall: The United States, Italy and Spain supplied acute and convalescent COVID-19 samples. Sample material is recorded as cDNA or gDNA derived from T cells, B-cell-depleted T cells, or PBMCs.

The CDR3 runs to 11 residues. CDR1 is WSHSY and CDR2 is SAAADI in the germline V gene. V lost 7 bases to trimming and J lost 10 bases, with 11 bases between them. In the original processing: Amplified reference gene primers provided the basis for estimating nucleated cell counts. Clones were sequenced by immunoSEQ multiplex PCR, and TCRdb holds only the in-frame ones, with some missing. D and trimming come from the DNA, and the V and J calls and clone size come from that table. Here the sample spans 250,000 to 300,000 clones, over 80% being singletons. The clonotype was recovered from a man aged 60-69 years who had recovered from COVID-19. The chain joins TRBV10-2 to TRBJ2-1; D uncertain. The sample comprised peripheral blood. This chain's CDR3 is CASTLTGEQFF. As DNA, the CDR3 is TGCGCCAGCACCCTCACCGGGGAGCAGTTCTTC.